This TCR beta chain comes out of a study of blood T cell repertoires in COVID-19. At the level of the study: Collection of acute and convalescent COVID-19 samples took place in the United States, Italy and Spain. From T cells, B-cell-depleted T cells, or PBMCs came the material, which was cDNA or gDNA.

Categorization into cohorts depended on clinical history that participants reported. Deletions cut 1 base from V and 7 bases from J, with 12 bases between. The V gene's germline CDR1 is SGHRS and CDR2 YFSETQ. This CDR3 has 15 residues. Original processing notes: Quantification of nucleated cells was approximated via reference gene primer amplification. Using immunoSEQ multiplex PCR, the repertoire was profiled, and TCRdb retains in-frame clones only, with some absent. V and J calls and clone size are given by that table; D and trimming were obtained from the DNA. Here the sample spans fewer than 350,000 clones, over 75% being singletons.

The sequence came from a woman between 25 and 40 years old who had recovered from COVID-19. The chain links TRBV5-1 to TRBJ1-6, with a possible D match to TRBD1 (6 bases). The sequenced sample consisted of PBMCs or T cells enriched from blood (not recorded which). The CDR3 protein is CASSLRDTGNSPLHF. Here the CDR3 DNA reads TGCGCCAGCAGCTTGAGGGACACAGGGAATTCACCCCTCCACTTT. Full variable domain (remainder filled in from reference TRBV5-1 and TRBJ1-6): KAGVTQTPRYLIKTRGQQVTLSCSPISGHRSVSWYQQTPGQGLQFLFEYFSETQRNKGNFPGRFSGRQFSNSRSEMNVSTLELGDSALYLCASSLRDTGNSPLHFGNGTRLTVT.